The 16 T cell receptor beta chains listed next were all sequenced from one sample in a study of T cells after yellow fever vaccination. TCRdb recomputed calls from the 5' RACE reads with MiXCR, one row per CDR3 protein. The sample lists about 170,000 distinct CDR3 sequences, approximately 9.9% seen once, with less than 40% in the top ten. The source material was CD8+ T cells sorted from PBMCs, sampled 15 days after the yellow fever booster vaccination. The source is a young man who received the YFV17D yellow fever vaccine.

The chain's CDR3 is CASSLGAKGTEAFF. CDR3 in DNA: TGTGCCAGCAGTCTCGGGGCCAAGGGAACTGAAGCTTTCTTT. J is TRBJ1-1 and V is TRBV27; the D gene is possibly TRBD1 (5 bases). The CDR3 runs to 14 residues. Trimming shortened V by 5 bases and J by 5 bases, and 15 bases separated the two germline ends. Germline V gene data show CDR1 as MNHEY and CDR2 as SMNVEV (reference sequence).

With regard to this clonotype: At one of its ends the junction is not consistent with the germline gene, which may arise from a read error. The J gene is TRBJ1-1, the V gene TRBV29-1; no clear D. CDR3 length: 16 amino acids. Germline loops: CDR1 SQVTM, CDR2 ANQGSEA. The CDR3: CSAETVLGKENTEAFF. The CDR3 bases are TGCAGCGCTGAAACGGTCCTCGGGAAGGAGAACACTGAAGCTTTCTTT.

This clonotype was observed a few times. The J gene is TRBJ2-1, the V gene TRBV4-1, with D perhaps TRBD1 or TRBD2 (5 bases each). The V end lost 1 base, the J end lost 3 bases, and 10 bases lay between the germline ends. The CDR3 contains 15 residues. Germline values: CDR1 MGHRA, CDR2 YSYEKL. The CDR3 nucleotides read TGCGCCAGCAGCCAAGGGAGGACATTCTACAATGAGCAGTTCTTC. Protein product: CASSQGRTFYNEQFF.

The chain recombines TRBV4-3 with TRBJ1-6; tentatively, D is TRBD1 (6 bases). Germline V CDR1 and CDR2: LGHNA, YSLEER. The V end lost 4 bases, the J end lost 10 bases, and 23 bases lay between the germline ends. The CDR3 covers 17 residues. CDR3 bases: TGCGCCAGCAGCCGGGGAGAGGGTCGGGACAATAGGTCACCCCTCCACTTT. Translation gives CASSRGEGRDNRSPLHF.

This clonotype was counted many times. The CDR3 region has the DNA TGTGCCAGCAGTTACTCGTACTGGGACAATCAGCCCCAGCATTTT. Amino acids: CASSYSYWDNQPQHF. The chain recombines TRBV6-6 with TRBJ1-5; no clear D. Trimming left V 0 bases short and J 3 bases short, with 9 bases between. The germline V gene encodes CDR1 MNHNY and CDR2 SVGAGI (reference sequence). This CDR3 is built from 15 residues.

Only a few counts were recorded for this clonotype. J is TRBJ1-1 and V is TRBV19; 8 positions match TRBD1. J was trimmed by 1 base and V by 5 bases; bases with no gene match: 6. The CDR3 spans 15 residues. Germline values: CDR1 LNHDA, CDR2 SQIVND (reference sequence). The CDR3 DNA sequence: TGTGCCAGTAGTGATTCAGGGGGCCCGAACACTGAAGCTTTCTTT. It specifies CASSDSGGPNTEAFF.

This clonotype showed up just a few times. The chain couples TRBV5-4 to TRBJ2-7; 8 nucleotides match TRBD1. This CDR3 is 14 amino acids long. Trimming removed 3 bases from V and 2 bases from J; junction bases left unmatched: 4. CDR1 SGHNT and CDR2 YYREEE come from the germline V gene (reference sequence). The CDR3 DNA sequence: TGTGCCAGCAGCTCAGACAGGGGCCCCTACGAGCAGTACGTC. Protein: CASSSDRGPYEQYV.

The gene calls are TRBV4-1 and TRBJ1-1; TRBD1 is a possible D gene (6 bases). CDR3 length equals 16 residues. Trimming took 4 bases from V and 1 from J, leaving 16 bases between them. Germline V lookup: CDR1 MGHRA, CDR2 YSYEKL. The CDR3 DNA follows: TGCGCCAGCAGCCGCAGACCGGACAGCGAGAACACTGAAGCTTTCTTT. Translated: CASSRRPDSENTEAFF.

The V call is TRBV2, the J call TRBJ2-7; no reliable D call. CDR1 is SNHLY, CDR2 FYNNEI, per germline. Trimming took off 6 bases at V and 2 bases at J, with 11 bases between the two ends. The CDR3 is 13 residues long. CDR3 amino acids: CASRAVGTYEQYF. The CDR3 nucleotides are TGTGCCAGCAGGGCAGTTGGAACCTACGAGCAGTACTTC.

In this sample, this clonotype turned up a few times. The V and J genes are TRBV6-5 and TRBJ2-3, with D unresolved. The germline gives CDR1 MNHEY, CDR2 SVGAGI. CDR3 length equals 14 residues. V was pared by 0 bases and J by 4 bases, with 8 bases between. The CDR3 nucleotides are TGTGCCAGCAGTTACTCTTCTGCCTCAGATACGCAGTATTTT. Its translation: CASSYSSASDTQYF.

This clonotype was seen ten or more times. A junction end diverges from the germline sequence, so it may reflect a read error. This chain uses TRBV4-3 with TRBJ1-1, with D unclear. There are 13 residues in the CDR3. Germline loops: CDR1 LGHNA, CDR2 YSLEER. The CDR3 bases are TGTGCCAGCAGCCAAGGGTTCAACACTGAAGCTTTCTTT. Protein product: CASSQGFNTEAFF.

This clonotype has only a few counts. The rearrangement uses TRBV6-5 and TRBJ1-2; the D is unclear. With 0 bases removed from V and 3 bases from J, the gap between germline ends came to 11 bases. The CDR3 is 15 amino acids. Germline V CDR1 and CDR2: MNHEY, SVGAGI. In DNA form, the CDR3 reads TGTGCCAGCAGTTACTCGAGTAGGGCTTACTATGGCTACACCTTC. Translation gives CASSYSSRAYYGYTF.

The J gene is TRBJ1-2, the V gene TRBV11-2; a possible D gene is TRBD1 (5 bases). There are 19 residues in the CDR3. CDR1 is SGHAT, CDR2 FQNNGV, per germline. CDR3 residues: CATKSPGGEPRSSNYGYTF. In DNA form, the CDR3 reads TGTGCTACTAAATCCCCGGGGGGAGAACCACGCAGTTCTAACTATGGCTACACCTTC.

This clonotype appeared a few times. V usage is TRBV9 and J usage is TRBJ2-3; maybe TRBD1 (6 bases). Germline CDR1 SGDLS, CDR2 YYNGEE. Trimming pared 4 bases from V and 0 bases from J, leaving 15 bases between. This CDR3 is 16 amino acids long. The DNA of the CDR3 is TGTGCCAGCAGCCCGCCCAACAGGGTTAGCACAGATACGCAGTATTTT. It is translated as CASSPPNRVSTDTQYF.

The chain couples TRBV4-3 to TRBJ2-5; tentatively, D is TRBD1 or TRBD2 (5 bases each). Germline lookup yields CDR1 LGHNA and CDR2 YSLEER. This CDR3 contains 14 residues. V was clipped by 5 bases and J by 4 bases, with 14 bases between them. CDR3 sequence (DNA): TGCGCCAGCAGCTCCCCTTCGAGGGGAGAGACCCAGTACTTC. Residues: CASSSPSRGETQYF.

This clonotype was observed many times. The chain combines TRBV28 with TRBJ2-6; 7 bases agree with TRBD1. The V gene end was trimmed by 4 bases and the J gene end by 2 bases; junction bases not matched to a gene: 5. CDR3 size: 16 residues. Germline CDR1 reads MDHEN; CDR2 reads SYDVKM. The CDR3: CASSWDRKTGANVLTF. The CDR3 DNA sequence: TGTGCCAGCAGTTGGGACAGAAAAACTGGGGCCAACGTCCTGACTTTC.